The 10 T cell receptor beta chains listed next were all sequenced from one sample in a study of neoadjuvant nivolumab and ipilimumab in lung cancer (dated by TCRdb to 2019 to 2021). Receptor amplification or capture employed the immunoSEQ multiplex PCR assay. TCRdb limited this immuneACCESS table to in-frame rearrangements with V and J called. A share of clones is missing; checked studies link under half to unresolved V genes, and the rest is unexplained. The sample records 18,000 or so clones, under 85% of which are singletons. Around 8.1% of the sample is taken by the ten largest. Reading the label with the study, this specimen's time point is: at surgical resection after neoadjuvant nivolumab +/- ipilimumab. The specimen comprised tumor tissue, sampled after neoadjuvant nivolumab, alone or with ipilimumab, at or shortly before surgery. Receptors originate from an adult with non-small cell lung cancer.

The chain couples TRBV2 to TRBJ1-5; 9 bases match TRBD1. Germline-derived CDR1 and CDR2 are SNHLY and FYNNEI. The CDR3 is made up of 16 amino acids. The V and J ends lost 5 bases and 3 bases, in that order; junction bases with no gene match: 8. Here the CDR3 reads CASSKGTGNNNQPQHF. Here the CDR3 DNA reads TGTGCCAGCAGTAAGGGGACAGGGAATAACAATCAGCCCCAGCATTTT.

This chain uses TRBV5-1 with TRBJ2-3; 8 positions agree with TRBD2. V lost 6 bases, J lost 6 bases, and 9 bases stayed unmatched. This CDR3 contains 14 residues. The germline V gene encodes CDR1 SGHRS and CDR2 YFSETQ. The CDR3 sequence: CASKQAGARDTQYF. The CDR3 nucleotides are TGCGCCAGCAAACAAGCGGGGGCGAGGGATACGCAGTATTTT.

CDR3 protein: CASSPDIDNEQFF. Here the CDR3 DNA reads TGTGCCAGCAGTCCCGACATAGACAATGAGCAGTTCTTC. This chain uses TRBV5-6 with TRBJ2-1, with D hard to call. V was cut by 5 bases and J by 5 bases, with 11 bases left in between. CDR1 and CDR2 from the germline V gene are SGHDT and YYEEEE. The CDR3 runs 13 residues.

V gene TRBV30 combines with J gene TRBJ2-4, with 8 positions matching TRBD1. J gave up 0 bases and V 4 bases, and 2 bases lay outside the gene matches. CDR3 length equals 14 residues. The germline V gene encodes CDR1 GTSNPN and CDR2 SVGIG (reference sequence). The CDR3 coding sequence is TGTGCCTGGACCAGGGGGCAAGCCAAAAACATTCAGTACTTC. Amino acid sequence: CAWTRGQAKNIQYF.

The chain links TRBV30 to TRBJ1-1; 8 bases fit TRBD1. V lost 2 bases and J lost 10; bases outside the gene matches: 6. This CDR3 spans 12 amino acids. Germline-derived CDR1 and CDR2 are GTSNPN and SVGIG (reference sequence). CDR3 protein: CAWSLADRGAFF. In DNA form, the CDR3 reads TGTGCCTGGAGTCTCGCAGACAGGGGAGCTTTCTTT.

The V and J genes are TRBV2 and TRBJ1-5, with 7 bases aligning to TRBD1. This CDR3 spans 15 amino acids. Germline-derived CDR1 and CDR2 are SNHLY and FYNNEI. The trim removed 5 bases at V and 1 base at J, leaving 5 bases unmatched. The CDR3 DNA is TGTGCCAGCAGTCTAGGGGGCGCGAGCAATCAGCCCCAGCATTTT. Protein sequence: CASSLGGASNQPQHF. Together with reference TRBV2 and TRBJ1-5, the CDR3 gives the full variable domain: EPEVTQTPSHQVTQMGQEVILRCVPISNHLYFYWYRQILGQKVEFLVSFYNNEISEKSEIFDDQFSVERPDGSNFTLKIRSTKLEDSAMYFCASSLGGASNQPQHFGDGTRLSIL.

The genes are TRBV2 and TRBJ2-2; possibly TRBD2 for D (5 bases). Germline V gives CDR1 SNHLY, CDR2 FYNNEI. The CDR3 is made up of 14 amino acids. V was clipped by 6 bases and J by 4 bases, with 12 bases between them. The CDR3 here is CASRGLRATGELFF. The DNA for the CDR3 is TGTGCCAGCAGGGGGTTGAGGGCCACCGGGGAGCTGTTTTTT.

This chain connects TRBV11-1 to TRBJ2-5; TRBD1 aligns across 7 bases. Germline-derived CDR1 and CDR2 are SGHAT and FQDESV (reference sequence). CDR3 size: 14 residues. J was trimmed by 5 bases and V by 4 bases; bases with no gene match: 7. The CDR3 coding sequence is TGTGCCAGCAGCTGGAGACAGGGTCTGGAGACCCAGTACTTC. It specifies CASSWRQGLETQYF.

The V and J genes are TRBV7-9 and TRBJ1-1, with D possibly being TRBD1 (6 bases). Germline V gene data show CDR1 as SEHNR and CDR2 as FQNEAQ (reference sequence). The CDR3 is made up of 13 amino acids. The V and J ends lost 3 bases and 6 bases respectively, with 11 bases between them. CDR3 sequence: CASSFPRGAEAFF. Written as DNA, the CDR3 is TGTGCCAGCAGCTTTCCCAGGGGCGCTGAAGCTTTCTTT.

The chain's CDR3 is CASSLWDNSGNTIYF. DNA of the CDR3: TGTGCCAGCAGTTTATGGGACAACTCTGGAAACACCATATATTTT. V and J are TRBV28 and TRBJ1-3; weak D call: TRBD1 (5 bases). The CDR3 spans 15 residues. Germline V gene lookup returns CDR1 MDHEN and CDR2 SYDVKM. V lost 0 bases and J lost 0, with 6 bases in between.